These 11 T cell receptor beta chains share one sample of origin, sequenced in a study of blood T cell repertoires in COVID-19. Measured with immunoSEQ multiplex PCR; TCRdb has only the in-frame clones, and not every one. Of 150,000 to 200,000 clones detected, about 85% appear once; the ten largest clones hold less than 3.5%. Sequencing was performed on peripheral blood. These receptors were obtained from a woman aged 25 to 45 with active or convalescent COVID-19.

The chain couples TRBV27 to TRBJ1-4, with TRBD1 matching over 7 bases. This CDR3 has 14 residues. J was trimmed by 2 bases and V by 5 bases; bases with no gene match: 2. Germline V CDR1 and CDR2: MNHEY, SMNVEV (reference sequence). CDR3 sequence reads: CASSKQGTNEKLFF. In DNA form, the CDR3 reads TGTGCCAGCAGTAAACAGGGGACTAATGAAAAACTGTTTTTT.

This clone was seen more than once but under ten times. The rearrangement links TRBV9 to TRBJ1-4; 8 bases are a match to TRBD1. Germline V lookup: CDR1 SGDLS, CDR2 YYNGEE. CDR3 length: 15 amino acids. V was pared by 3 bases and J by 4 bases, with 5 bases of the junction left unmatched. DNA for the CDR3: TGTGCCAGCAGCGCCGCGACAGGGGTTAATGAAAAACTGTTTTTT. It specifies CASSAATGVNEKLFF.

The chain links TRBV7-2 to TRBJ1-2; no firm D call. The germline V gene encodes CDR1 SGHTA and CDR2 FQGNSA. V was clipped by 1 base and J by 8 bases, with 11 bases between them. This CDR3 is built from 13 residues. The chain's CDR3 is CASSLESSGGYTF. The CDR3 coding sequence is TGTGCCAGCAGCTTAGAATCCAGCGGGGGCTACACCTTC.

The chain links TRBV6-6 to TRBJ2-7, with TRBD1 matching over 10 bases. V trimming: 5 bases; J trimming: 4 bases; junction bases outside the gene matches: 8. The germline CDR1 and CDR2 sequences are MNHNY and SVGAGI (reference sequence). The CDR3 loop spans 15 amino acids. The CDR3 loop reads CASSRPGQGQYEQYF. For the CDR3, the DNA is TGTGCCAGCAGTCGTCCGGGACAGGGGCAATACGAGCAGTACTTC.

The chain has TRBV10-3 and TRBJ1-1, with 7 bases fitting TRBD1. The CDR3 consists of 14 residues. CDR1 is ENHRY and CDR2 is SYGVKD in the germline V gene. J gave up 11 bases and V 2 bases, and 11 bases lay outside the gene matches. Here the CDR3 DNA reads TGTGCCATCAGTGAGGGGCCTGACAGGGAGTCCGCTTTCTTT. Its translation: CAISEGPDRESAFF.

This clone was picked up one time. The chain recombines TRBV6-5 with TRBJ1-1, with 7 bases aligning to TRBD1. The CDR3 is 15 residues long. CDR1 is MNHEY, CDR2 SVGAGI, per germline. With V trimmed by 6 bases and J by 0 bases, 7 bases remained unmatched. The CDR3 sequence: CASSSGTAMNTEAFF. CDR3 in DNA: TGTGCCAGCAGCTCCGGGACAGCCATGAACACTGAAGCTTTCTTT.

The chain recombines TRBV28 with TRBJ1-2; 8 bases are shared with TRBD1. CDR1 is MDHEN and CDR2 is SYDVKM in the germline V gene. There are 16 residues in the CDR3. J lost 8 bases, V lost 3 bases, and 14 bases had no gene match. The CDR3 protein is CASSFGQGAGGGGYTF. CDR3 bases: TGTGCCAGCAGTTTTGGTCAGGGGGCCGGCGGGGGAGGCTACACCTTC.

The chain carries TRBV2 and TRBJ1-5; 8 bases fit TRBD1. Germline CDR1 SNHLY, CDR2 FYNNEI. Trimming took 7 bases from V and 2 from J; bases not matched to a gene: 7. The CDR3 sequence is 15 residues long. The DNA of the CDR3 is TGTGCCAGCAACCCCGACAGGGGAGGCAATCAGCCCCAGCATTTT. Translation gives CASNPDRGGNQPQHF.

The chain combines TRBV10-1 with TRBJ1-1; D is unresolved. Germline lookup yields CDR1 WNHNN and CDR2 SYGVQD (reference sequence). The V gene lost 3 bases and the J gene lost 0 bases, with 14 bases spanning the gap. This CDR3 is built from 16 residues. CDR3 region: CASSDEAISVNTEAFF. The CDR3 DNA is TGCGCCAGCAGTGACGAAGCGATTAGCGTGAACACTGAAGCTTTCTTT.

This sequence joins TRBV5-5 and TRBJ1-2; TRBD1 agrees at 7 bases. The CDR3 loop spans 14 amino acids. V lost 0 bases to trimming and J lost 7 bases; unmatched junction nucleotides: 6. CDR1 and CDR2 (germline): SGHKS, YYEKEE (reference sequence). The CDR3 DNA sequence: TGTGCCAGCAGCTTGGGACAGGGACACTTTGGCTACACCTTC. Translating it yields CASSLGQGHFGYTF.

The V gene is TRBV5-8, the J gene TRBJ2-5, with TRBD1 identical over 7 bases. Germline trimming cut 0 bases from V and 4 bases from J; bases unmatched to any gene: 3. The CDR3 is made up of 14 amino acids. Germline CDR1 reads SGHTS; CDR2 reads YDEGEE. CDR3 bases: TGTGCCAGCAGCTTGGAGACAGGGCCAGAGACCCAGTACTTC. It is translated as CASSLETGPETQYF.